This T cell receptor beta chain derives from a study of OX40 agonist ivuxolimab in advanced cancers. General observations from the study: The investigators did not determine what antigen specificity the expanded peripheral T cells had. At doses 0.1 to 3.0 mg/kg, CD4+ and CD8+ clones expanded. Some of the nonresponding patients also showed low levels of normalized T-cell clonal expansion. In CD8+ T cells, expanded clones were on average more numerous than in CD4+.

The CDR3 is made up of 15 amino acids. The germline V gene has CDR1 SGHRS and CDR2 YFSETQ. With 5 bases clipped from V and 0 bases from J, the junction kept 7 bases outside the gene matches. Regarding this clone: Antigen unknown.

Sequencing used immunoSEQ multiplex PCR; TCRdb keeps in-frame clones, though not all of them. Here the sample spans 54,000 or so clones, more than 75% being singletons. This material consisted of CD4+ or CD8+ T cells sorted from blood, taken in a trial of the OX40 agonist ivuxolimab. The source is an adult with an advanced solid tumor such as melanoma, head and neck, liver or kidney cancer. J is TRBJ1-1 and V is TRBV5-1, with TRBD1 identical over 7 bases. The CDR3 DNA sequence: TGCGCCAGCAGGAGTGGGGGACAGCTGAACACTGAAGCTTTCTTT. It specifies CASRSGGQLNTEAFF.